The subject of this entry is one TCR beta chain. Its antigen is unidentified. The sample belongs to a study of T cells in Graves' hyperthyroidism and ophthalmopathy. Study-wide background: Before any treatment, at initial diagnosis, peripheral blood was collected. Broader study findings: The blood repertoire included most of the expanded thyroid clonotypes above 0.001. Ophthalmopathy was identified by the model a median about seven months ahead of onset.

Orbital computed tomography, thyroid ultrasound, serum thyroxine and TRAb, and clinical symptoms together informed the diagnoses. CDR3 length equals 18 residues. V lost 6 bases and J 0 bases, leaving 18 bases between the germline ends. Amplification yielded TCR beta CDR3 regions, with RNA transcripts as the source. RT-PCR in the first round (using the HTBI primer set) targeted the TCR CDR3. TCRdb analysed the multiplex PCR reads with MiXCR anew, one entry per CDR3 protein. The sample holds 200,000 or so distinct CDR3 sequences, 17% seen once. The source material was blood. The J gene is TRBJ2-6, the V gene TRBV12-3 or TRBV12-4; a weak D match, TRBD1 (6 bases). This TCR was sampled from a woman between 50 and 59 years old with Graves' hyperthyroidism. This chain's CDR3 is CASSSPGTTLSGANVLTF. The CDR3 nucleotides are TGTGCCAGCAGCTCACCCGGGACAACGCTCTCTGGGGCCAACGTCCTGACTTTC.